This T cell receptor beta chain was identified in a study of cytomegalovirus exposure and HLA in healthy donors. The study's findings and limits: As a later analysis revealed, most CMV-associated TCR beta chains appeared HLA-restricted.

The V and J ends lost 3 bases and 7 bases, in that order; junction bases with no gene match: 8. The CDR3 extends over 15 amino acids. CDR1 and CDR2 (germline): SGHKS, YYEKEE (reference sequence). As regards this clone: What it binds is unknown.

Vbeta (60) and Jbeta (13) primers were used in the PCR. The method was immunoSEQ multiplex PCR; TCRdb's version includes in-frame clones alone and lacks a portion of them. The table includes 150,000 to 200,000 clones, 70% to 90% detected once. Material for sequencing was PBMCs. This TCR came from a man aged 25-45 years in good health and CMV-seropositive. The genes are TRBV5-5 and TRBJ1-5; 9 bases align to TRBD1. The CDR3 loop reads CASSSTGGAGQPQHF. The CDR3 DNA reads TGTGCCAGCAGCTCCACAGGGGGCGCAGGACAGCCCCAGCATTTT.